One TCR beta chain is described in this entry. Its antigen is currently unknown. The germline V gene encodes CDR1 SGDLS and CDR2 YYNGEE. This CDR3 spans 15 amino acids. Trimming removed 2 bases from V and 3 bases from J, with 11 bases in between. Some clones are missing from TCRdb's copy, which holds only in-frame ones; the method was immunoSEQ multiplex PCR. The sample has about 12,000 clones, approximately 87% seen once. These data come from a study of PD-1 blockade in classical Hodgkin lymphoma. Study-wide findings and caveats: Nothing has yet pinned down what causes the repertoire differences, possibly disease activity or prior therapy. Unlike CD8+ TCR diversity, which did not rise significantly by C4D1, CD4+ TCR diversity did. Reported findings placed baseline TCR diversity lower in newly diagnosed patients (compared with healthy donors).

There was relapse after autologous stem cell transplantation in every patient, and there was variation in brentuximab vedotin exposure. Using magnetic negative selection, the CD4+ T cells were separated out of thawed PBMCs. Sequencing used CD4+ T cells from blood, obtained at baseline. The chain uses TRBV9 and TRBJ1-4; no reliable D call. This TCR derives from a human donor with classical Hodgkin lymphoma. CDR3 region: CASSVLVGSNEKLFF. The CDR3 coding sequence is TGTGCCAGCAGCGTCTTGGTTGGTTCTAATGAAAAACTGTTTTTT. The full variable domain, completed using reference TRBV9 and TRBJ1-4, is DSGVTQTPKHLITATGQRVTLRCSPRSGDLSVYWYQQSLDQGLQFLIQYYNGEERAKGNILERFSAQQFPDLHSELNLSSLELGDSALYFCASSVLVGSNEKLFFGSGTQLSVL.